The 5 T cell receptor beta chains presented below share a single source sample, sequenced in a study of blood T cell repertoires in COVID-19. Only in-frame clones appear in the TCRdb table, and some are missing; sequencing was by immunoSEQ multiplex PCR. The data show a few hundred thousand clones, with around 80% seen just once and about 13% held by the top ten. Material: peripheral blood. Receptor source: a human donor in a cohort sampled during active COVID-19.

The chain combines TRBV18 with TRBJ1-5; D is possibly TRBD1 (6 bases). The CDR3 spans 17 residues. CDR1 is KGHSH and CDR2 is LQKENI in the germline V gene. Trimming pared 2 bases from V and 1 base from J, leaving 15 bases between. The CDR3 DNA follows: TGTGCCAGCTCACCAAAAATCGGCAGGGGAAGCAATCAGCCCCAGCATTTT. Translated, it gives CASSPKIGRGSNQPQHF.

DNA of the CDR3: TGCGCCAGCAGCCAAGACCGCGGGATAGAGCAGTTCTTC. Amino acid sequence: CASSQDRGIEQFF. This sequence joins TRBV4-1 and TRBJ2-1; D possibly corresponds to TRBD2 (6 bases). Trimming took 0 bases from V and 10 from J, leaving 10 bases between them. From germline, CDR1 is MGHRA and CDR2 YSYEKL. The CDR3 sequence is 13 residues long.

The chain carries TRBV10-1 and TRBJ2-1; 7 bases are shared with TRBD2. Germline V CDR1 and CDR2: WNHNN, SYGVQD (reference sequence). There are 14 residues in the CDR3. V shed 2 bases, J shed 5 bases, and the junction held 3 bases outside the gene matches. CDR3 in amino acids: CASSELAENNEQFF. CDR3 DNA sequence: TGCGCCAGCAGTGAGCTAGCGGAAAACAATGAGCAGTTCTTC.

The chain has TRBV27 and TRBJ1-6; the D is unclear. The V end was cut by 8 bases, the J end by 0 bases, with 11 bases between. The length of the CDR3 is 15 residues. Germline V gene lookup returns CDR1 MNHEY and CDR2 SMNVEV (reference sequence). The CDR3, as DNA: TGTGCCAGCGCACCTTGGAGCTCCTATAATTCACCCCTCCACTTT. Its translation is CASAPWSSYNSPLHF.

This chain links TRBV27 with TRBJ2-1, with TRBD2 matching 14 bases. CDR1 and CDR2 (germline): MNHEY, SMNVEV (reference sequence). The CDR3 extends over 17 amino acids. Unmatched junction bases numbered 8, after V lost 5 bases and J lost 5 bases. CDR3 protein: CASSPTRLAGGDNEQFF. CDR3 nucleotides: TGTGCCAGCAGTCCGACCAGACTAGCGGGAGGGGACAATGAGCAGTTCTTC.